This T cell receptor (beta chain) comes out of a study of T-cell reconstitution after alpha-beta-depleted transplantation in children. The study, taken as a whole, reports: T-cell counts and diversity were attributed mostly to newly produced T cells one year after transplant.

Germline V CDR1 and CDR2: SGHRS, YFSETQ. Unmatched junction bases numbered 11, after V lost 4 bases and J lost 9 bases. This CDR3 region has 15 residues. For this clonotype: The antigen remains unidentified.

A library of TCRbeta sequences, prepared with unique molecular identifiers, was generated. TCRdb reanalysed the PCR reads using MiXCR and keeps one entry per CDR3 protein. The sample has 500,000 to 650,000 distinct CDR3 sequences, 10% to 15% seen once; the top ten hold 2.2%. The chain recombines TRBV5-1 with TRBJ2-5, with 11 bases lining up with TRBD1. This TCR was recovered from a male patient between 5 and 17 years old who had a stem cell transplant for acute myeloid leukemia, so the T cells may come from the graft donor. This specimen was PBMCs, mostly from graft donor cells, taken 360 days after TCRalphabeta/CD19-depleted stem cell transplant. In nucleotides, the CDR3 is TGCGCCAGCAGCCTGCGGACAGGGGGCGTTGAGTCCCAGTACTTC. It codes for CASSLRTGGVESQYF. The complete variable domain, with remaining parts taken from reference TRBV5-1 and TRBJ2-5, reads KAGVTQTPRYLIKTRGQQVTLSCSPISGHRSVSWYQQTPGQGLQFLFEYFSETQRNKGNFPGRFSGRQFSNSRSEMNVSTLELGDSALYLCASSLRTGGVESQYFGPGTRLLVL.